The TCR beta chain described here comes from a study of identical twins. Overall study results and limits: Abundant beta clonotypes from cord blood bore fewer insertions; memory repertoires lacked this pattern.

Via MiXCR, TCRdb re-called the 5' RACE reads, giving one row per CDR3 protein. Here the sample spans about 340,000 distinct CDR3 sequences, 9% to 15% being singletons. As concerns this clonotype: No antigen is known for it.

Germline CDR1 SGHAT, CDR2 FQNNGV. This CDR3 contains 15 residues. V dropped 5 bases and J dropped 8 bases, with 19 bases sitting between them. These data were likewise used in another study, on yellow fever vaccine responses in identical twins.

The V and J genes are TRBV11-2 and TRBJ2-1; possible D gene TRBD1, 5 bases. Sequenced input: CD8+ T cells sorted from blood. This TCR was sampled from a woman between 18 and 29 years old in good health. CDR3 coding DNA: TGTGCCAGCAGCGACAGAAATCCCATAGAGGATGAGCAGTTCTTC. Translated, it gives CASSDRNPIEDEQFF.